This entry is about one TCR beta chain. Its antigen is still unknown. The data were taken from a study of T cell responses to AZD1222 COVID-19 vaccine. Study results and limitations: Donors in the cohort were predominantly white British and more often female, and clonal diversity was possibly underestimated. A reported finding is that nearly half of spike-specific TCRs target unmutated variant regions. Dominant CD4 TCR responses targeted spike regions 160-218 and 743-854. At baseline, seropositivity was found in only 5 to 7 AZD1222 recipients.

Germline trimming cut 4 bases from V and 5 bases from J; bases unmatched to any gene: 12. In germline, CDR1 is KGHDR, CDR2 SFDVKD. This CDR3 spans 18 amino acids. Profiling relied on immunoSEQ multiplex PCR, and the TCRdb table lists in-frame clones only, not all of them. The sample includes about 56,000 clones, 80% of them seen just once. This chain links TRBV24-1 with TRBJ1-5, with 11 bases identical to TRBD1. The source of this sequence is an adult who received the AZD1222 COVID-19 vaccine. The specimen comprised peripheral blood, sampled 28 days after the second AZD1222 dose. The CDR3 is CATSEAGTGGMIYQPQHF. CDR3 in DNA: TGTGCCACCAGTGAGGCCGGGACAGGGGGGATGATCTATCAGCCCCAGCATTTT.